This T cell receptor (beta chain) originates from a study of post-analysis software for immune sequencing data. Looking at the study overall: Several disease courses (relapsing-remitting, secondary progressive and progressive-relapsing) of multiple sclerosis were included. Broader study findings: The authors found that F measure strongly co-clustered same-batch samples. TRBV segments more frequent in patients than in controls numbered five and included TRBV5-6, TRBV5-1 and TRBV20-1. Versus controls, multiple sclerosis patients showed significantly lower diversity (normalized Chao1).

The CDR3 is made up of 15 amino acids. Libraries were made from TCR beta cDNA, and they carried unique molecular identifiers. The T cell input of about 0.95 to 11 million gave about 500,000 cDNA molecules. TCRdb re-analysed the PCR reads in MiXCR, keeping a single row per CDR3 protein. This table holds around 500,000 distinct CDR3 sequences, approximately 34% found once. Remarks on this clonotype: The antigen is undetermined.

What was sequenced was blood. The chain is built from TRBV21-1 and TRBJ2-4; whether TRBD1, the table's D call, matches the DNA was not checked. TRBV21-1 is listed as a pseudogene. This TCR came from a girl aged 2-17 years with multiple sclerosis. The CDR3 bases are TGTGCCAGCAGCACAACAGGGCCTCGCAAAAACATTCAGTACTTC. As protein: CASSTTGPRKNIQYF.